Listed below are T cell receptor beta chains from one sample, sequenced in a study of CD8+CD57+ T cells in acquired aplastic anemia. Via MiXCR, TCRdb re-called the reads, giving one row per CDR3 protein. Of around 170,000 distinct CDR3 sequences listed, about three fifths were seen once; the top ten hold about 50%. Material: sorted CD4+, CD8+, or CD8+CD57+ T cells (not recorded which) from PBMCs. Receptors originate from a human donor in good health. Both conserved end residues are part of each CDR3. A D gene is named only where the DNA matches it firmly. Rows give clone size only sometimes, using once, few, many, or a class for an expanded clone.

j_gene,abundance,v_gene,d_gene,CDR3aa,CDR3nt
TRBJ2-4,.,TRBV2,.,CASSQIAKNIQYF,TGTGCCAGCAGTCAGATAGCCAAAAACATTCAGTACTTC
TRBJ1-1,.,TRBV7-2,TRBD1,CASSRIQGFNTEAFF,TGTGCCAGCAGCCGAATACAGGGGTTTAACACTGAAGCTTTCTTT
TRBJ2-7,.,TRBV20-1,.,CSARYTGISYEQYF,TGCAGTGCTAGATATACAGGGATCTCCTACGAGCAGTACTTC
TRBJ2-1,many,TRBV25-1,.,CASSLSYNEQFF,TGTGCCAGCAGTCTGAGTTACAATGAGCAGTTCTTC
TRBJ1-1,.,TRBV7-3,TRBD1,CASSFTRGQMNTEAFF,TGTGCCAGCAGCTTCACCCGGGGACAGATGAACACTGAAGCTTTCTTT
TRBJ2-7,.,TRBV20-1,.,CSARDPSNYEQYF,TGCAGTGCTAGAGATCCCAGCAATTACGAGCAGTACTTC
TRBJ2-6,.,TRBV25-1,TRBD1,CASRPGQGKTPGANVLTF,TGTGCCAGCAGGCCCGGACAGGGAAAGACACCTGGGGCCAACGTCCTGACTTTC
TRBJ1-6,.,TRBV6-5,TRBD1,CASTDRTGKGSPLHF,TGTGCCAGCACCGACCGGACAGGGAAAGGTTCACCCCTCCACTTT
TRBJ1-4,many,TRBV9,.,CASSVGGGSGEKLFF,TGTGCCAGCAGCGTAGGAGGGGGTTCGGGTGAAAAACTGTTTTTT
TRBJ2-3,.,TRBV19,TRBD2,CASGAGVTDTQYF,TGTGCCAGCGGAGCGGGAGTCACAGATACGCAGTATTTT
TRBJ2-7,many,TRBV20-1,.,CSARDWTATYEQYF,TGCAGTGCTAGAGATTGGACAGCTACCTACGAGCAGTACTTC
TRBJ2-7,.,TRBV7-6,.,CASSLDVAGLFSYEQYF,TGTGCCAGCAGCTTAGATGTGGCAGGGCTATTTTCCTACGAGCAGTACTTC
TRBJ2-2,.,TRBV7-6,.,CASSLVVSNTGELFF,TGTGCCAGCAGCTTAGTCGTTTCGAACACCGGGGAGCTGTTTTTT
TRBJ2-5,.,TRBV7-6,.,CASGSWLTETQYF,TGTGCCAGCGGCTCCTGGCTGACCGAGACCCAGTACTTC
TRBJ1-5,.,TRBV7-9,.,CASSLEDSHSNQPQHF,TGTGCCAGCAGCTTAGAAGACAGCCATAGCAATCAGCCCCAGCATTTT
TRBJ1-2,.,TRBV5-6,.,CASSLLGGDSYGYTF,TGTGCCAGCAGCCTGTTGGGGGGAGATAGCTATGGCTACACCTTC
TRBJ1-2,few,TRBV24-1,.,CATSVGSYGYTF,TGTGCCACCAGTGTGGGTTCTTATGGCTACACCTTC
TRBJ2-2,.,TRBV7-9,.,CASSPRDTGELFF,TGTGCCAGCAGCCCCAGGGACACCGGGGAGCTGTTTTTT
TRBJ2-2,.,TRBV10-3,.,CAISGSGETGELFF,TGTGCCATCAGTGGGTCGGGTGAGACCGGGGAGCTGTTTTTT
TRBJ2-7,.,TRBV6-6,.,CASSTRPGRGGYEQYF,TGTGCCAGCAGCACGCGTCCGGGACGAGGGGGCTACGAGCAGTACTTC
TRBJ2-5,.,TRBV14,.,CASSRIQGWETQYF,TGTGCCAGCAGTCGCATACAGGGTTGGGAGACCCAGTACTTC
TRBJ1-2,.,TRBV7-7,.,CASSPSRGDYGYTF,TGTGCCAGCAGCCCGAGTCGGGGGGACTATGGCTACACCTTC
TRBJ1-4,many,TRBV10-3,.,CAISDPVTTNEKLFF,TGTGCCATCAGTGACCCGGTGACGACTAATGAAAAACTGTTTTTT
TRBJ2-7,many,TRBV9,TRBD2,CASSARPTSGNYEQYF,TGTGCCAGCAGCGCCAGACCCACTAGCGGGAACTACGAGCAGTACTTC
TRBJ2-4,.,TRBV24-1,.,CATGLGKNIQYF,TGTGCCACCGGGTTAGGAAAAAACATTCAGTACTTC
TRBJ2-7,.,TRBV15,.,CATRAQGRYEQYF,TGTGCCACCAGAGCCCAGGGGCGGTACGAGCAGTACTTC
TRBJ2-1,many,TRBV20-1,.,CSADRDSLAVAEQFF,TGCAGTGCTGACCGGGACTCCCTCGCCGTTGCTGAGCAGTTCTTC
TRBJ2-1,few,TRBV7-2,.,CASVGLQHYNEQFF,TGTGCCAGCGTCGGTCTCCAACACTACAATGAGCAGTTCTTC
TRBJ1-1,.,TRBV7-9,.,CASSTTILLNTEAFF,TGTGCCAGCAGCACTACAATTCTATTGAACACTGAAGCTTTCTTT
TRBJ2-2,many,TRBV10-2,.,CASENTGRAASGELFF,TGCGCCAGCGAGAATACGGGCAGGGCAGCATCCGGGGAGCTGTTTTTT